Listed here are 9 T cell receptor beta chains from one sample, sequenced in a study of memory CD4+ T cells and cytomegalovirus serostatus. This table comes from immunoSEQ multiplex PCR, and its TCRdb copy is limited to in-frame clones, with some not included. The sample consists of about 96,000 clones, about 80% of them appearing once. Single viable CD3+CD4+CD8-CD45RO+ cells were sorted as the memory CD4+ T cells. Sequencing was performed on memory CD4+ T cells from blood. The receptors stem from an adult in good health and CMV-seropositive.

The chain recombines TRBV7-3 with TRBJ2-5; weak D call: TRBD1 (7 bases). This CDR3 contains 14 residues. Germline assignment: CDR1 SGHTA and CDR2 FQGTGA. The V and J ends lost 5 bases and 2 bases respectively, with 12 bases between them. CDR3 bases: TGTGCCAGCAGCCTACAGGGGACTCAAGAGACCCAGTACTTC. It is translated as CASSLQGTQETQYF.

The chain has TRBV4-2 and TRBJ1-6, with D maybe TRBD1 (5 bases). V lost 4 bases, J lost 7 bases, and 14 bases lay in between. This CDR3 has 15 amino acids. The germline gives CDR1 LGHNA, CDR2 YNFKEQ. The CDR3 region has the DNA TGTGCCAGCAGCCTCCGGGACGGACAAAATTCACCCCTCCACTTT. Translating gives CASSLRDGQNSPLHF.

The rearrangement uses TRBV7-2 and TRBJ2-7, with D possibly matching TRBD1 (5 bases). Trimming stripped 1 base from V and 2 bases from J, with 9 bases between. The CDR3 length is 14 residues. From germline, CDR1 is SGHTA and CDR2 FQGNSA. The CDR3 DNA follows: TGTGCCAGCAGCTTAGGGGGCGTCACCTACGAGCAGTACTTC. This codes for CASSLGGVTYEQYF.

The rearrangement uses TRBV9 and TRBJ2-5; D possibly corresponds to TRBD1 (6 bases). Germline CDR1 is SGDLS and CDR2 is YYNGEE. The CDR3 covers 15 residues. The V end lost 0 bases, the J end lost 4 bases, and 13 bases lay between the germline ends. The CDR3, as DNA: TGTGCCAGCAGCGTAGGGGTCGACAGGCGAGAGACCCAGTACTTC. It specifies CASSVGVDRRETQYF.

A few counts support this clone. The V and J genes are TRBV19 and TRBJ1-5; TRBD1 matches 8 bases. The CDR3 is made up of 15 amino acids. Germline CDR1 LNHDA, CDR2 SQIVND (reference sequence). V lost 3 bases and J lost 8; bases outside the gene matches: 9. The CDR3 region is CASSIQGAVMEPQHF. CDR3 bases: TGTGCCAGTAGTATTCAGGGGGCTGTGATGGAGCCCCAGCATTTT.

The chain is built from TRBV11-1 and TRBJ2-5, with TRBD2 identical over 12 bases. Matching the DNA end better, TRBJ2-7 makes the J call doubtful. CDR3 length: 17 amino acids. The germline V gene has CDR1 SGHAT and CDR2 FQDESV (reference sequence). In DNA, the CDR3 is TGTGCCAGCAGCTCGAAGACTAGCGGGAGTTTCTCCTACGAGCAGTACTTC. Protein: CASSSKTSGSFSYEQYF.

The chain couples TRBV2 to TRBJ2-5; TRBD2 matches at 9 bases. The trim removed 8 bases at V and 4 bases at J, leaving 11 bases unmatched. The CDR3 covers 15 residues. Germline lookup yields CDR1 SNHLY and CDR2 FYNNEI. This chain's CDR3 is CASGPGLAYRETQYF. CDR3 coding DNA: TGTGCCAGCGGACCGGGACTAGCATATCGAGAGACCCAGTACTTC.

This clone was recorded a few times. The chain carries TRBV19 and TRBJ2-7, with 10 bases fitting TRBD2. The CDR3 totals 17 residues. Germline-derived CDR1 and CDR2 are LNHDA and SQIVND (reference sequence). V lost 5 bases to trimming and J lost 4 bases; unmatched junction nucleotides: 14. The CDR3 DNA sequence: TGTGCCAGTAGTGCCGACCGAGCGGGAGGGTACCGTTACGAGCAGTACTTC. Protein sequence: CASSADRAGGYRYEQYF.

The chain is built from TRBV11-2 and TRBJ2-5; no clear D. Per the germline V gene, CDR1 is SGHAT and CDR2 is FQNNGV. This CDR3 region has 13 residues. V was trimmed by 5 bases and J by 2 bases, leaving 9 bases between them. CDR3 residues: CASSGWGQETQYF. CDR3 sequence (DNA): TGTGCCAGCAGCGGGTGGGGTCAAGAGACCCAGTACTTC.